This TCR beta chain was sequenced in a study of blood T cells in healthy people across ages. General study results and limits: A strong correlation was found between TCR beta diversity and the percentage of naive T cells. PBMCs went unsorted, and a conclusive naive versus antigen-experienced comparison was therefore prevented.

Turning to this clonotype: Its specificity is not known.

Alongside a J-beta primer mix, a sample-barcoded 5' primer served in a second PCR lasting roughly 6 to 11 cycles. A template-switch adaptor containing 12 random nucleotides labeled each cDNA molecule. TCRdb re-derived calls from the 5' RACE reads in MiXCR, one entry per CDR3 protein. The profile covers about 1.8 million distinct CDR3 sequences, with about 50% appearing a single time and approximately 2.1% taken by the ten largest. The source material was blood. The sequence was collected from a woman aged 40 to 49 in good health.

The CDR3 coding sequence is TGTGCCAGCGAGGACGAGACCTACGAGCAGTACTTC. Protein sequence: CASEDETYEQYF. The chain is built from TRBV6-5 and TRBJ2-7; no clear D gene. Trimming stripped 8 bases from V and 2 bases from J, with 10 bases between. The CDR3 spans 12 residues. The germline V gene encodes CDR1 MNHEY and CDR2 SVGAGI.